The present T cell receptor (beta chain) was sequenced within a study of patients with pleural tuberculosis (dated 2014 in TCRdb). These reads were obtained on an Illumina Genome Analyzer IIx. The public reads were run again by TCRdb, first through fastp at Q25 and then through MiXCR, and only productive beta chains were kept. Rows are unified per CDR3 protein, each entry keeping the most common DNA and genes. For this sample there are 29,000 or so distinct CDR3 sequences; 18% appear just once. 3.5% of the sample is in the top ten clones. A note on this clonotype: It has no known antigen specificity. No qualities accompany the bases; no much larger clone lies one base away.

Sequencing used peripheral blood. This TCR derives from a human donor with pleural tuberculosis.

The CDR3 protein sequence reads: CASSLAAGGTEAFF. The nucleotide sequence is TGCGCCAGCAGCTTAGCCGCAGGGGGCACTGAAGCTTTCTTT. The chain couples TRBV4-1 to TRBJ1-1, and TRBD1 aligns with 7 junction nucleotides. V lost 5 bases and J lost 4 bases, and the count of bases not matched to a germline gene is 7. CDR1 MGHRA and CDR2 YSYEKL were looked up in the germline V gene. CDR3 length: 14 amino acids, cysteine to phenylalanine. Only CDR3 DNA is held: 42 bases, read in frame from base 1.